This T cell receptor (beta chain) was recovered during a study of control samples from healthy donors and cancer patients. V trimming: 5 bases; J trimming: 2 bases; junction bases outside the gene matches: 6. Germline CDR1 and CDR2: LNHDA and SQIVND (reference sequence). CDR3 length: 15 amino acids. Sequencing was performed with immunoSEQ multiplex PCR; in TCRdb, only in-frame clones are kept and a portion is missing. The table shows around 100,000 clones, with 88% occurring only once. This chain uses TRBV19 with TRBJ2-1; 7 bases are a match to TRBD1. The sample consisted of blood. The TCR comes from a woman aged 70-85 years in good health. The CDR3: CASSSRQGTYNEQFF. DNA for the CDR3: TGTGCCAGTAGTTCCCGACAGGGAACCTACAATGAGCAGTTCTTC.